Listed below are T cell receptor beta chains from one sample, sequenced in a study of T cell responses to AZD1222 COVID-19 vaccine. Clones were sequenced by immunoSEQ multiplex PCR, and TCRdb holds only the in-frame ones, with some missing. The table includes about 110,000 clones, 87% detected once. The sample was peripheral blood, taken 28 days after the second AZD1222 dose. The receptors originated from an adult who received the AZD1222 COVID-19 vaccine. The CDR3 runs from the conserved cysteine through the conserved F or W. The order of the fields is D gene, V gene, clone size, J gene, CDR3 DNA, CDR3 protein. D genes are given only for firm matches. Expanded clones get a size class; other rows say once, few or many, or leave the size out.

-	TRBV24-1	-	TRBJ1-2	TGTGCCACCAGTGACTTCGACGTAAACTATGGCTACACCTTC	CATSDFDVNYGYTF
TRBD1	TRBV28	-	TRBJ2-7	TGTGCCAGCAGTCAGCCGGGACAGGGCAGCTCCTACGAGCAGTACTTC	CASSQPGQGSSYEQYF
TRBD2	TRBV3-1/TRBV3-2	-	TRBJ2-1	TGTGCCAGCAGCCAAGCTAGCGGGGGGATCCATGAGCAGTTCTTC	CASSQASGGIHEQFF
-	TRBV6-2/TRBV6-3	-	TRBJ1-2	TGTGCCAGCAGTGTACCGGGACACCGGGCAAATGGCTACACCTTC	CASSVPGHRANGYTF
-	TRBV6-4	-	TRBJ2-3	TGTGCCAGCAGTGAGCAGGCCACAGATACGCAGTATTTT	CASSEQATDTQYF
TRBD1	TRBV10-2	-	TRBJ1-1	TGCGCCAGCAGCGGACAGGGTGTAGCTGAAGCTTTCTTT	CASSGQGVAEAFF
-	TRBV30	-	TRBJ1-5	TGTGCCTGGAGGGGTCAGCTCAATCAGCCCCAGCATTTT	CAWRGQLNQPQHF
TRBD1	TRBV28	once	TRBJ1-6	TGTGCCAGCAGCTTTAGGACAGGGGGGACACCCCTCCACTTT	CASSFRTGGTPLHF
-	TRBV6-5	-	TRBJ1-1	TGTGCCAGCACCCCCGGGGGAGGGACTGAAGCTTTCTTT	CASTPGGGTEAFF
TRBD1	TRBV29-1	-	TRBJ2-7	TGCAGCGTGACTAAGACAGGGAGAATCTACGAGCAGTACTTC	CSVTKTGRIYEQYF
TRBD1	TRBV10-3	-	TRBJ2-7	TGTGCCATCAGTGAGTCCGTGGGACAGGGCCCCTTTGGGCAGTACTTC	CAISESVGQGPFGQYF
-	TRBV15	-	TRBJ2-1	TGTGCCACCAGCAGAGATACGGGTGGAGGGGATGAGCAGTTCTTC	CATSRDTGGGDEQFF
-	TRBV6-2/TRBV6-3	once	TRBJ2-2	TGTGCCAGCAGTTACCCAAAACAGGGAGTGGGGTCAACCGGGGAGCTGTTTTTT	CASSYPKQGVGSTGELFF
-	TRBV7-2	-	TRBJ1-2	TGTGCCAGCAGCTTAGTGGCCGGGGAGGCCAACTATGGCTACACCTTC	CASSLVAGEANYGYTF
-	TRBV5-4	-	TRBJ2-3	TGTGCCAGCAGCTTAGAGGGGTCCACAGATACGCAGTATTTT	CASSLEGSTDTQYF
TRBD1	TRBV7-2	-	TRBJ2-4	TGTGCCAGCAGCTTAGTTAGGACAGGGTTTTACAAAAACATTCAGTACTTC	CASSLVRTGFYKNIQYF
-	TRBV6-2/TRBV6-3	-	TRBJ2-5	TGTGCCAGCAGTTACGTTCCCGGGCTCGGCTGGGAGACCCAGTACTTC	CASSYVPGLGWETQYF
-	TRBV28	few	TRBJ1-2	TGTGCCAGCAGTAGTGGGGCGGGACCTAACTATGGCTACACCTTC	CASSSGAGPNYGYTF
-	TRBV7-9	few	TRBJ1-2	TGTGCCAGCAGCTTAGAGTATGGCTACACCTTC	CASSLEYGYTF
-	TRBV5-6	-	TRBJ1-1	TGTGCCAGCAGCTTGGACAGGGACACTGAAGCTTTCTTT	CASSLDRDTEAFF
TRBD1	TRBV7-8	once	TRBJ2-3	TGTGCCAGCAGCACTCCGGACAGGGGAGAGGGTACGCAGTATTTT	CASSTPDRGEGTQYF
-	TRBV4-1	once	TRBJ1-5	TGCGCCAGCAGCCAAGAGTATGGACGGTGGGCTCAGCCCCAGCATTTT	CASSQEYGRWAQPQHF
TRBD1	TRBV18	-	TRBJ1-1	TGTGCCAGCTCACGGCGACAGGGGGGTTGGACTGAAGCTTTCTTT	CASSRRQGGWTEAFF
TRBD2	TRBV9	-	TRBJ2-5	TGTGCCAGCAGCGTAGCGGGACTAGCGGGGGGAGGACAAGAGACCCAGTACTTC	CASSVAGLAGGGQETQYF
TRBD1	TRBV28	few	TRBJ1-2	TGTGCCAGCAGTCCAGGGGGAATCAACTATGGCTACACCTTC	CASSPGGINYGYTF
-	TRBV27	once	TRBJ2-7	TGTGCCAGCAGACCAGGAGAGCTATCCTACGAGCAGTACTTC	CASRPGELSYEQYF
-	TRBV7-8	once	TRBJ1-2	TGTGCCAGCAGCGCAAGACAGGCCGGCTACACCTTC	CASSARQAGYTF
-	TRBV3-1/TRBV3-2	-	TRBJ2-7	TGTGCCAGCAGCCAAGAGATCGAAGGGGCCAAGCAGTACTTC	CASSQEIEGAKQYF
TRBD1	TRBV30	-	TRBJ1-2	TGTGCCTGGAGCCAGGGACAGGGCTGGGGCTACACCTTC	CAWSQGQGWGYTF